Following are 6 T cell receptor beta chains from one sample sequenced in a study of T cells in Graves' hyperthyroidism and ophthalmopathy. Amplified regions were TCR beta CDR3 sequences from RNA transcripts. A first-round RT-PCR of the TCR CDR3 used the HTBI primer set. TCRdb fed the multiplex PCR reads into MiXCR, producing one record per CDR3 protein. Of around 110,000 distinct CDR3 sequences listed, about 16% are singletons. Sequenced sample: blood. The source of these receptors is a woman aged 45-65 years with Graves' hyperthyroidism.

This clonotype was recorded at least ten times. Germline and junction disagree at one end, which may indicate a read error. CDR3 amino acids: CASRAVGAGELFF. Written as DNA, the CDR3 is TGTGCTAGCAGGGCAGTAGGTGCCGGGGAGCTGTTTTTT. V usage is TRBV7-7 and J usage is TRBJ2-2; perhaps TRBD1 as D (5 bases). The CDR3 runs to 13 residues. Germline V lookup: CDR1 SSHAT, CDR2 FNYEAQ (reference sequence).

This clonotype was seen ten or more times. The V gene is TRBV14, the J gene TRBJ2-1; 9 nucleotides agree with TRBD2. The CDR3 runs to 16 residues. The V and J ends lost 3 bases and 5 bases, in that order; junction bases with no gene match: 8. Germline values: CDR1 SGHDN, CDR2 FVKESK. This CDR3 is CASSHIAGAIHNEQFF. The CDR3 DNA reads as TGTGCCAGCAGCCATATAGCGGGGGCAATCCACAATGAGCAGTTCTTC.

Ten or more counts support this clonotype. The chain combines TRBV7-9 with TRBJ2-1; D gene uncertain. V lost 5 bases, J lost 6 bases, and 8 bases lay in between. The CDR3 contains 12 residues. Germline-derived CDR1 and CDR2 are SEHNR and FQNEAQ (reference sequence). The CDR3: CASSPNGNEQFF. CDR3 sequence (DNA): TGTGCCAGCAGCCCCAATGGCAATGAGCAGTTCTTC.

The table lists this clonotype with many counts. The V gene is TRBV28, the J gene TRBJ1-5; D not resolved. This CDR3 region has 12 residues. Germline V gene sequence: CDR1 MDHEN, CDR2 SYDVKM. V was pared by 2 bases and J by 7 bases, with 6 bases between. CDR3 protein: CASSLVFQPQHF. Written as DNA, the CDR3 is TGTGCCAGCAGTTTAGTCTTCCAGCCCCAGCATTTT.

This chain connects TRBV19 to TRBJ2-5; 7 nucleotides line up with TRBD1. Trimming at V came to 3 bases and at J to 6 bases, leaving 7 bases not matched to a gene. Per the germline V gene, CDR1 is LNHDA and CDR2 is SQIVND (reference sequence). This CDR3 region has 14 residues. CDR3 residues: CASSISRGLKTQYF. In DNA, the CDR3 is TGTGCCAGTAGTATCTCCAGGGGGTTGAAGACCCAGTACTTC.

The chain has TRBV20-1 and TRBJ2-1; 9 bases map to TRBD2. The CDR3 length is 15 residues. Germline loops: CDR1 DFQATT, CDR2 SNEGSKA (reference sequence). V was pared by 6 bases and J by 8 bases, with 14 bases of the junction left unmatched. CDR3 protein: CSATGGREYRDEQFF. CDR3 nucleotide sequence: TGCAGTGCAACAGGCGGGAGGGAGTATCGGGATGAGCAGTTCTTC.